This passage covers 20 T cell receptor beta chains from one sample sequenced in a study of CD8 T cells in Susac syndrome. cDNA came from approximately 0.5 to 1 ug RNA primed by random hexamers. TCRdb reanalysed the immunoSEQ multiplex PCR reads using MiXCR and keeps one entry per CDR3 protein. This table holds over 95,000 distinct CDR3 sequences, 92% found once. The sample taken for sequencing was CD8+ T cells from PBMCs. These TCRs come from a human donor in good health.

The chain joins TRBV7-2 to TRBJ1-4; TRBD1 might be the D (6 bases). CDR3 length: 14 amino acids. V was cut by 3 bases and J by 3 bases, with 8 bases left in between. Germline CDR1 SGHTA, CDR2 FQGNSA. For the CDR3, the DNA is TGTGCCAGCAGCTTCGGGACATCTAATGAAAAACTGTTTTTT. Its protein product is CASSFGTSNEKLFF.

The chain employs TRBV10-2 and TRBJ1-2, with TRBD1 matching over 10 bases. The CDR3 totals 15 residues. CDR1 WSHSY and CDR2 SAAADI come from the germline V gene. V shed 7 bases and J 2 bases; nucleotides not matched to a gene: 7. In nucleotides, the CDR3 is TGCGCCAGCAACATGCCGGGACAGGGGAACTATGGCTACACCTTC. This codes for CASNMPGQGNYGYTF.

J is TRBJ2-1 and V is TRBV7-2, with 10 bases that match TRBD2. V was clipped by 2 bases and J by 6 bases; unmatched bases: 7. The CDR3 runs 16 residues. Germline lookup yields CDR1 SGHTA and CDR2 FQGNSA. The DNA for the CDR3 is TGTGCCAGCAGCTTAAACCACCAGCGGGGGGGCAATGAGCAGTTCTTC. Residues: CASSLNHQRGGNEQFF.

The rearrangement links TRBV12-5 to TRBJ2-7; D might be TRBD1 (5 bases). Germline lookup yields CDR1 LGHNT and CDR2 FRNRAP. V was trimmed by 7 bases and J by 2 bases, leaving 15 bases between them. The CDR3 consists of 14 residues. CDR3 region: CASVPGRFPYEQYF. Written as DNA, the CDR3 is TGTGCTAGTGTTCCAGGGCGGTTCCCCTACGAGCAGTACTTC.

This chain uses TRBV3-1 with TRBJ2-2, with D perhaps TRBD1 (6 bases). From germline, CDR1 is LGHDT and CDR2 YNNKEL (reference sequence). The CDR3 has 16 residues. Trimming left V 4 bases short and J 4 bases short, with 16 bases between. The CDR3 reads CASSLSPGVGTGELFF. The CDR3 DNA follows: TGTGCCAGCAGCCTTTCCCCAGGGGTCGGCACCGGGGAGCTGTTTTTT.

The rearrangement uses TRBV7-9 and TRBJ1-5, with 7 bases lining up with TRBD1. With V trimmed by 3 bases and J by 5 bases, 1 base remained unmatched. Germline loops: CDR1 SEHNR, CDR2 FQNEAQ (reference sequence). The CDR3 is made up of 13 amino acids. For the CDR3, the DNA is TGTGCCAGCAGCTTCACAGGGGATCAGCCCCAGCATTTT. It translates to CASSFTGDQPQHF. Full variable domain (rest looked up from reference TRBV7-9 and TRBJ1-5): DTGVSQNPRHKITKRGQNVTFRCDPISEHNRLYWYRQTLGQGPEFLTYFQNEAQLEKSRLLSDRFSAERPKGSFSTLEIQRTEQGDSAMYLCASSFTGDQPQHFGDGTRLSIL.

The chain joins TRBV28 to TRBJ1-3, with D possibly TRBD1 on 5 matching bases. CDR1 and CDR2 (germline): MDHEN, SYDVKM. The CDR3 contains 14 residues. Trimming took off 10 bases at V and 6 bases at J, with 19 bases between the two ends. The CDR3 nucleotides read TGTGCCACACCCTCCGGGGCGGAGGAAAACACCATATATTTT. Its translation: CATPSGAEENTIYF.

J is TRBJ1-1 and V is TRBV19; 8 bases match TRBD1. The CDR3 runs 15 residues. The ends lost 5 bases at V and 2 bases at J; junction bases unmatched: 7. Germline CDR1 LNHDA, CDR2 SQIVND (reference sequence). The CDR3 region has the DNA TGTGCCAGTAGTCCGAGGACAGGGCCTAACACTGAAGCTTTCTTT. Translation gives CASSPRTGPNTEAFF.

This clonotype was recorded once. The chain is built from TRBV20-1 and TRBJ2-3; no definite D call. Per germline, CDR1 DFQATT and CDR2 SNEGSKA (reference sequence). CDR3 size: 12 residues. V was clipped by 3 bases and J by 6 bases, with 10 bases between them. CDR3 sequence reads: CSASYGADTQYF. CDR3 bases: TGCAGTGCTAGTTACGGAGCTGATACGCAGTATTTT.

The chain carries TRBV4-3 and TRBJ1-2; D is perhaps TRBD1 (6 bases). Germline V gene lookup returns CDR1 LGHNA and CDR2 YSLEER. V was cut by 0 bases and J by 7 bases, with 24 bases left in between. The CDR3 runs to 18 residues. This chain's CDR3 is CASSQEVRLEQGGSGYTF. CDR3 sequence (DNA): TGCGCCAGCAGCCAAGAAGTTCGGTTAGAACAGGGTGGTTCTGGCTACACCTTC.

Here the CDR3 reads CAISESYAGAGYDIYGNEQFF. The DNA of the CDR3 is TGTGCCATCAGTGAGTCCTACGCAGGAGCGGGATATGATATTTACGGGAATGAGCAGTTCTTC. The V gene is TRBV10-3, the J gene TRBJ2-1; 7 nucleotides match TRBD2. V dropped 0 bases and J dropped 7; count of bases not matched to a gene: 24. CDR1 is ENHRY and CDR2 is SYGVKD in the germline V gene. This CDR3 contains 21 residues.

DNA of the CDR3: TGCGCCAGCAGTTTCGGGCGCTCCTACGAGCAGTACTTC. Its protein is CASSFGRSYEQYF. The chain employs TRBV5-1 and TRBJ2-7; D is unresolved. The V gene lost 5 bases and the J gene lost 0 bases, with 9 bases spanning the gap. Germline V gene data show CDR1 as SGHRS and CDR2 as YFSETQ. This CDR3 contains 13 residues.

This chain uses TRBV6-2 or TRBV6-3 with TRBJ2-1; 7 nucleotides align to TRBD2. V lost 2 bases to trimming and J lost 5 bases; unmatched junction nucleotides: 3. The CDR3 length is 14 residues. Germline V gene lookup returns CDR1 MNHEY and CDR2 SVGEGT. The CDR3, as DNA: TGTGCCAGCAGTTACCGACTAGCCGACAATGAGCAGTTCTTC. It is translated as CASSYRLADNEQFF.

The chain combines TRBV29-1 with TRBJ1-1; tentatively, D is TRBD1 (5 bases). The CDR3 extends over 12 amino acids. CDR1 and CDR2 from the germline V gene are SQVTM and ANQGSEA. V dropped 4 bases and J dropped 1 base, with 7 bases sitting between them. The CDR3 sequence is CSVAQGNTEAFF. CDR3 bases: TGCAGCGTTGCGCAGGGGAACACTGAAGCTTTCTTT.

This sequence joins TRBV20-1 and TRBJ2-6; 12 bases agree with TRBD1. From germline, CDR1 is DFQATT and CDR2 SNEGSKA (reference sequence). The CDR3 is 17 residues long. The V segment lost 3 bases and the J segment 4 bases; nucleotides outside the gene matches: 7. The CDR3 bases are TGCAGTGCTAGTTCGGGACAGGGGGCGCAAGGGGCCAACGTCCTGACTTTC. Translating gives CSASSGQGAQGANVLTF.

The chain combines TRBV5-1 with TRBJ1-2; 9 nucleotides agree with TRBD1. Germline CDR1 and CDR2: SGHRS and YFSETQ. J gave up 4 bases and V 0 bases, and 4 bases lay outside the gene matches. There are 15 residues in the CDR3. Here the CDR3 reads CASSLEGTGTYGYTF. The CDR3 nucleotides read TGCGCCAGCAGCTTGGAGGGGACAGGGACCTATGGCTACACCTTC.

The CDR3 protein is CASRERDGIYEQYF. In DNA, the CDR3 is TGTGCCAGCAGGGAAAGGGACGGAATCTACGAGCAGTACTTC. The chain recombines TRBV6-5 with TRBJ2-7, with D perhaps being TRBD1 or TRBD2 (5 bases each). This CDR3 has 14 amino acids. V lost 6 bases and J lost 3, with 15 bases in between. Germline values: CDR1 MNHEY, CDR2 SVGAGI.

The chain has TRBV20-1 and TRBJ1-6, with D tentatively TRBD1 (6 bases). The CDR3 has 15 amino acids. The germline CDR1 and CDR2 sequences are DFQATT and SNEGSKA (reference sequence). V dropped 5 bases and J dropped 0 bases, with 11 bases sitting between them. The CDR3 sequence is CSARQESSYNSPLHF. DNA of the CDR3: TGCAGTGCTCGACAGGAGAGCTCCTATAATTCACCCCTCCACTTT.

The rearrangement uses TRBV7-7 and TRBJ2-1, with D unclear. This CDR3 comprises 15 residues. Germline V gene lookup returns CDR1 SSHAT and CDR2 FNYEAQ (reference sequence). Trimming took 5 bases from V and 6 from J, leaving 17 bases between them. CDR3 nucleotide sequence: TGTGCCAGCAGCGCTTCGATCGGGTTGGGCAATGAGCAGTTCTTC. Its protein is CASSASIGLGNEQFF.

The chain couples TRBV29-1 to TRBJ2-2, with 7 positions matching TRBD1. J lost 0 bases, V lost 8 bases, and 3 bases had no gene match. This CDR3 is built from 13 residues. CDR1 and CDR2 from the germline V gene are SQVTM and ANQGSEA. CDR3 coding DNA: TGCAGCACCAGGGGGACGAACACCGGGGAGCTGTTTTTT. Its protein product is CSTRGTNTGELFF.